The TCR beta chain described here comes from a study of cytomegalovirus exposure and HLA in healthy donors. Regarding the study as a whole: TCR beta sequences numbering under 20,000 were associated with HLA alleles at 0.05 false discovery rate in a later analysis. The study flagged about 150 TCR beta chains as cytomegalovirus-associated. An ancestry cluster, one associated with Asian ancestry, reportedly showed fewer N-insertions than the roughly 610-donor mean in a later analysis.

Primers: 60 Vbeta forward and 13 Jbeta reverse. This table comes from immunoSEQ multiplex PCR, and its TCRdb copy is limited to in-frame clones, with some not included. The sample comprises some 220,000 clones, around four fifths of which are singletons, and 0.47% rests with the top ten. Points on this clone: Its antigen is undetermined.

The sequenced material came from PBMCs. The receptor's source is a boy aged 5-17 years in good health and CMV-seronegative.

The CDR3 DNA reads TGCGCCAGCCGCACAACACCTGATCAGGCCCACGAGCAGTACTTC. As protein: CASRTTPDQAHEQYF. The chain is built from TRBV5-1 and TRBJ2-7; D is ambiguous. Per germline, CDR1 SGHRS and CDR2 YFSETQ. The V and J ends lost 7 bases and 5 bases respectively, with 22 bases between them. The CDR3 spans 15 residues.